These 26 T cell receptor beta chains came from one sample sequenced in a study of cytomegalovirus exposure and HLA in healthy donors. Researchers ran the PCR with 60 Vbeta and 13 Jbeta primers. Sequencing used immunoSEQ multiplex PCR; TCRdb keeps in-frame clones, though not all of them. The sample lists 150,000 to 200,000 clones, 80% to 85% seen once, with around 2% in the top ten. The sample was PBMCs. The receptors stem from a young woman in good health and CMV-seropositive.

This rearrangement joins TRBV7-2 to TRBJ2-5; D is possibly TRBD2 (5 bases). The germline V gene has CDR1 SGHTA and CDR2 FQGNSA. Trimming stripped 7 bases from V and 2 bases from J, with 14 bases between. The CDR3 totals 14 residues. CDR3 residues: CASTRGGLQETQYF. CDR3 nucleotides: TGTGCCAGCACCCGAGGAGGACTTCAAGAGACCCAGTACTTC.

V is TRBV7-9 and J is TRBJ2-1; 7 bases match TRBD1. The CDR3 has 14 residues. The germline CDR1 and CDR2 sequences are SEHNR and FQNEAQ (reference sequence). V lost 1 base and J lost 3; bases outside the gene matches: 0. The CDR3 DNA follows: TGTGCCAGCAGCTTAGGACAGGGCTACAATGAGCAGTTCTTC. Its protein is CASSLGQGYNEQFF.

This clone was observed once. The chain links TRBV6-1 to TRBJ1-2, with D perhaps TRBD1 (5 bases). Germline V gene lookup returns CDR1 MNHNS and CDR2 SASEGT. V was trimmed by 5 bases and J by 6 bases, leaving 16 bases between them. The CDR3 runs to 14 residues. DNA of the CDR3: TGTGCCAGCAGTTATCAAGGGGTTTTGGATGGCTACACCTTC. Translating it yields CASSYQGVLDGYTF.

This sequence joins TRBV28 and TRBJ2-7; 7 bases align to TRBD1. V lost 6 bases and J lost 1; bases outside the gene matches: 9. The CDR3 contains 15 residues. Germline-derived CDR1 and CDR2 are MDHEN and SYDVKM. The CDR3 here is CASRADRVLSYEQYF. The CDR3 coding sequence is TGTGCCAGCAGAGCCGACAGGGTGTTATCCTACGAGCAGTACTTC.

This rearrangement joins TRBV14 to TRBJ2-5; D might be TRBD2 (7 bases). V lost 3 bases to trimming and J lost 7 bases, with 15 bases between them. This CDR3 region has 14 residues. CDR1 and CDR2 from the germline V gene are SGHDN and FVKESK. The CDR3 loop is CASSQAGASRTQYF. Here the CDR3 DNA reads TGTGCCAGCAGCCAGGCGGGGGCATCGCGGACCCAGTACTTC.

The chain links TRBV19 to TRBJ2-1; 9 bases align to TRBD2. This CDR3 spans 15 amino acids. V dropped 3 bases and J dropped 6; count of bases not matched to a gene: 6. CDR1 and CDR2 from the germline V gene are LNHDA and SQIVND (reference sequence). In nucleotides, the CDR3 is TGTGCCAGTAGTATCCTCGCGGGGGGGCGCAATGAGCAGTTCTTC. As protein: CASSILAGGRNEQFF.

CDR3 amino acids: CASKTPGSSTDTQYF. CDR3 in DNA: TGTGCCAGCAAAACGCCTGGCTCTAGCACAGATACGCAGTATTTT. The V call is TRBV6-1, the J call TRBJ2-3; D uncertain. The CDR3 covers 15 residues. Trimming pared 7 bases from V and 0 bases from J, leaving 14 bases between. CDR1 and CDR2 (germline): MNHNS, SASEGT.

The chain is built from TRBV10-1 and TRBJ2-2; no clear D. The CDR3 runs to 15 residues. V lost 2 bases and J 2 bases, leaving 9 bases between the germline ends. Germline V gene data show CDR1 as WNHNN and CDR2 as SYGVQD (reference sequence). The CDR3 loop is CASSEASENTGELFF. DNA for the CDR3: TGCGCCAGCAGTGAGGCCAGCGAAAACACCGGGGAGCTGTTTTTT.

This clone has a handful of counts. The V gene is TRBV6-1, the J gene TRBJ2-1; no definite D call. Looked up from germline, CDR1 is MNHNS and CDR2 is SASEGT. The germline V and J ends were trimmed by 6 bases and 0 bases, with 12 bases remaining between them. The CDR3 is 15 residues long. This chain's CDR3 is CASRSSRGSYNEQFF. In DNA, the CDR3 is TGTGCCAGCAGATCCTCCCGAGGCTCCTACAATGAGCAGTTCTTC.

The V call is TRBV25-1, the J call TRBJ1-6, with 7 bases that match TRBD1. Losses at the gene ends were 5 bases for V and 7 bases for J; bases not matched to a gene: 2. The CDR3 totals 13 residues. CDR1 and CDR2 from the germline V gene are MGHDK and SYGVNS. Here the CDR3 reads CASSQTGNSPLHF. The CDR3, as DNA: TGTGCCAGCAGTCAGACAGGGAATTCACCCCTCCACTTT.

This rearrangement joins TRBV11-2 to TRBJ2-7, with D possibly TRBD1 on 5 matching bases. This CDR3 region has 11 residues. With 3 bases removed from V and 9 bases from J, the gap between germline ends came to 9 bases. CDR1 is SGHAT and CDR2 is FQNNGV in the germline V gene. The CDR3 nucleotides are TGTGCCAGCAGCTTTATGCAGGGGCAGTACTTC. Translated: CASSFMQGQYF.

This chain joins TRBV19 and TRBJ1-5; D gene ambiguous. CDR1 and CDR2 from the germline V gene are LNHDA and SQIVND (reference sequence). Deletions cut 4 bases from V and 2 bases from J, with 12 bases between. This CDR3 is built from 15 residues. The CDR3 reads CASSKYNEGNQPQHF. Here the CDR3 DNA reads TGTGCCAGTAGTAAGTACAACGAGGGCAATCAGCCCCAGCATTTT.

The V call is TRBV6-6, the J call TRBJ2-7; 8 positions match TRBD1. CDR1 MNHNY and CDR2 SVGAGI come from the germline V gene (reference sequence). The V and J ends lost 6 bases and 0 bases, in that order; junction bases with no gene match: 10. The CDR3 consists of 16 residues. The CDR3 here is CASSDRTGMRSYEQYF. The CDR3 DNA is TGTGCCAGCAGCGATCGGACAGGGATGCGCTCCTACGAGCAGTACTTC.

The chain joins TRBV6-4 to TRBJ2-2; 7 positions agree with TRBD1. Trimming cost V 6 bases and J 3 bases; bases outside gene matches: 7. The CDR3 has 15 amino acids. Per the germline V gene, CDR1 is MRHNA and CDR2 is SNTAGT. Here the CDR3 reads CASSAGTEDTGELFF. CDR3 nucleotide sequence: TGTGCCAGCAGCGCCGGGACAGAGGACACCGGGGAGCTGTTTTTT.

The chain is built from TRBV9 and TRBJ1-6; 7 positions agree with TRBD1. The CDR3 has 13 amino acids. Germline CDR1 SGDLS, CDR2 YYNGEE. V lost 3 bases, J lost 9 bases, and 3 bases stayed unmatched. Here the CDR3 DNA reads TGTGCCAGCAGCGCAAACAGGGGTTCACCCCTCCACTTT. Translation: CASSANRGSPLHF.

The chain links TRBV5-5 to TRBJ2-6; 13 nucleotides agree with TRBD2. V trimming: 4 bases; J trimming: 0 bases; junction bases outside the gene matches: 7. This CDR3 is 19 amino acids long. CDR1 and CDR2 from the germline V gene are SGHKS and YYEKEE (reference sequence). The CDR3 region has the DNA TGTGCCAGCAGCCACGAGCGACTAGCGGGGGGCTCTGGGGCCAACGTCCTGACTTTC. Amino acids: CASSHERLAGGSGANVLTF.

The CDR3 loop reads CASSFVGATEAFF. The CDR3 nucleotides read TGTGCCAGCAGCTTTGTGGGGGCGACTGAAGCTTTCTTT. The chain uses TRBV7-3 and TRBJ1-1, with D tentatively TRBD1 (6 bases). This CDR3 is built from 13 residues. Trimming cost V 3 bases and J 5 bases, with 10 bases left between them. Germline V CDR1 and CDR2: SGHTA, FQGTGA.

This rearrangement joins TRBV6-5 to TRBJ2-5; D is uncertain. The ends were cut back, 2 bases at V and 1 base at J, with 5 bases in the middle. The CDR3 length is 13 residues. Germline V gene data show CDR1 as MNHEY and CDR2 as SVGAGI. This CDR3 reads CASSYASQETQYF. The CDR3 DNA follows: TGTGCCAGCAGTTACGCTAGCCAAGAGACCCAGTACTTC.

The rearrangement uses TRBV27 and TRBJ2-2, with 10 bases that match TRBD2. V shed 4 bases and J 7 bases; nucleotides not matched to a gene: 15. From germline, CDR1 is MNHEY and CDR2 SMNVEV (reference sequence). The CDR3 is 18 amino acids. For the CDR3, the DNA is TGTGCCAGCAGTTCCAACACCATAGCGGGGGGTGATGGCGGGGAGCTGTTTTTT. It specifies CASSSNTIAGGDGGELFF.

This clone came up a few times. CDR3 loop: CASRANYEQYF. DNA for the CDR3: TGTGCCAGCAGGGCCAACTACGAGCAGTACTTC. The genes are TRBV2 and TRBJ2-7; D is unclear. The germline V and J ends were trimmed by 6 bases and 3 bases, with 6 bases remaining between them. Germline CDR1 and CDR2: SNHLY and FYNNEI. This CDR3 region has 11 residues.

CDR3 sequence (DNA): TGTGCCAGCAGCTTAGACGTCGTTTTAGGGCGGGGGGCCCATGAGCAGTTCTTC. It yields the protein CASSLDVVLGRGAHEQFF. J is TRBJ2-1 and V is TRBV7-6; 8 bases fit TRBD2. Germline V gene data show CDR1 as SGHVS and CDR2 as FNYEAQ. The ends lost 1 base at V and 8 bases at J; junction bases unmatched: 16. This CDR3 is built from 18 residues.

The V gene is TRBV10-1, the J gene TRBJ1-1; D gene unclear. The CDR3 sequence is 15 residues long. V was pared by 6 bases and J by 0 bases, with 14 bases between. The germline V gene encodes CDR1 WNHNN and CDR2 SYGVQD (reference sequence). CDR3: CASSDGPGMNTEAFF. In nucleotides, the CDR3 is TGCGCCAGCAGCGATGGACCGGGGATGAACACTGAAGCTTTCTTT.

The CDR3 DNA reads TGCAGCGTTTGCTTACAGGGGGCCTACGAGCAGTACTTC. Amino acids: CSVCLQGAYEQYF. The chain links TRBV29-1 to TRBJ2-7, with 8 nucleotides matching TRBD1. The CDR3 runs to 13 residues. V was clipped by 5 bases and J by 2 bases; unmatched bases: 5. Per germline, CDR1 SQVTM and CDR2 ANQGSEA.

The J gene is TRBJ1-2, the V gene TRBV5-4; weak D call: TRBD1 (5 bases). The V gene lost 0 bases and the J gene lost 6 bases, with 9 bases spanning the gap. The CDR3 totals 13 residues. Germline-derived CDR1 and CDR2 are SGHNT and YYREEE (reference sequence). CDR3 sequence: CASSLGPGNGYTF. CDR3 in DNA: TGTGCCAGCAGCTTGGGGCCAGGGAATGGCTACACCTTC.

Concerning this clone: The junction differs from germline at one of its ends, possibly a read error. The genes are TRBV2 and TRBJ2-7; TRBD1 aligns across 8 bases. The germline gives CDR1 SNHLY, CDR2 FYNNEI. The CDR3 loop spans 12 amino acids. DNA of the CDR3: TGTGCCAGCAAGACAGGGGAGGACGAGCAGCACTTC. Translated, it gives CASKTGEDEQHF.

CDR3 sequence: CAADPGGGSQPQHF. The CDR3 region has the DNA TGTGCCGCCGACCCGGGGGGCGGGAGTCAGCCCCAGCATTTT. The V call is TRBV19, the J call TRBJ1-5; the D gene is possibly TRBD1 (6 bases). Trimming left V 11 bases short and J 6 bases short, with 20 bases between. The CDR3 sequence is 14 residues long. Germline V gene data show CDR1 as LNHDA and CDR2 as SQIVND (reference sequence).